The source of this T cell receptor (beta chain) is a study of shared clonotypes between healthy human individuals. General study points: The represented genetic and exposure-history diversity was limited by the small number of donors.

For sorted subsets, about 190 ng DNA per replicate equaled some 27,000 T cell genomes. Source study methods: ImmunoSEQ gave junction-only sequences without quality scores, so filtering differed. Clones were sequenced by immunoSEQ multiplex PCR, and TCRdb holds only the in-frame ones, with some missing. V, J and clone size are taken as reported in that table, and D and trimming were inferred from the DNA itself. The sample holds about a million clones; roughly 80% are singletons and the top ten take 0.89%. CDR1 SGDLS and CDR2 YYNGEE come from the germline V gene. V was clipped by 4 bases and J by 2 bases; unmatched bases: 11. The CDR3 consists of 17 residues. Concerning this clone itself: Its antigen remains unidentified.

The chain joins TRBV9 to TRBJ2-1, with 8 bases fitting TRBD2. Specimen: memory CD4+ T cells from PBMCs. Subset denoted: CD45RA-negative fraction. The clonotype was recovered from a man between 18 and 35 years old in good health. Some clones in this sample may be carry-over from other donors' samples. The CDR3 region has the DNA TGTGCCAGCAGCCTTACTCCCACTAGCGGAGCCTACAATGAGCAGTTCTTC. Residues: CASSLTPTSGAYNEQFF.